This T cell receptor beta chain was identified in a study of cytomegalovirus exposure and HLA in healthy donors. PCR involved 60 Vbeta and 13 Jbeta primers. Clones were sequenced by immunoSEQ multiplex PCR, and TCRdb holds only the in-frame ones, with some missing. The profile covers 74,000 or so clones, with roughly three quarters appearing a single time and roughly a fifth taken by the ten largest. CDR1 is SQVTM and CDR2 is ANQGSEA in the germline V gene. This CDR3 comprises 15 residues. Deletions cut 6 bases from V and 8 bases from J, with 25 bases between. Specimen: PBMCs. This receptor was obtained from a woman aged 40 to 50 in good health and CMV-seropositive. This rearrangement joins TRBV29-1 to TRBJ1-2; possible D gene TRBD1, 6 bases. CDR3 sequence reads: CSVPGPDGQLWGYTF. In DNA, the CDR3 is TGCAGCGTCCCGGGCCCCGATGGACAGCTTTGGGGCTACACCTTC.